This is a list of T cell receptor beta chains from one sample in a study of T cell repertoires in cytomegalovirus infection. TCRdb itself ran the reads through MiXCR, one entry per CDR3 protein. The profile shows fewer than 350,000 distinct CDR3 sequences, 29% of them singletons. These receptors have no known antigen. Sequencing used cultured PBMCs, obtained from culture after CMV antigen stimulation. The source is a human donor in good health (CMV status not recorded). Some clones in this sample may be carry-over from other donors' samples. Both conserved end residues are part of each CDR3. A D gene is named only where the DNA matches it firmly. Where a row states a size, it is once, few, many or the class of an expanded clone; other rows omit it.

TRBJ2-7 | TRBV7-8 | . | . | CASSLPSIGSYEQYF | TGTGCCAGCAGCTTACCGTCAATAGGCTCCTACGAGCAGTACTTC
TRBJ2-3 | TRBV7-2 | . | . | CASSPGDLSTDTQYF | TGTGCCAGCAGCCCCGGGGACCTCTCCACAGATACGCAGTATTTT
TRBJ2-3 | TRBV27 | . | . | CASYGVLESTDTQYF | TGTGCCAGCTATGGGGTCCTAGAGAGCACAGATACGCAGTATTTT
TRBJ2-1 | TRBV30 | TRBD1 | . | CAWARTGVNNEQFF | TGTGCCTGGGCTAGGACAGGGGTAAACAATGAGCAGTTCTTC
TRBJ2-4 | TRBV20-1 | . | few | CSVPTDLAKNIQYF | TGCAGTGTTCCGACGGATCTAGCCAAAAACATTCAGTACTTC
TRBJ1-5 | TRBV5-5 | TRBD1 | many | CASSLGGQGPYSNQPQHF | TGTGCCAGCAGCTTGGGGGGACAGGGTCCCTATAGCAATCAGCCCCAGCATTTT
TRBJ2-7 | TRBV20-1 | TRBD2 | . | CSVPWTSNSYEQYF | TGCAGTGTTCCTTGGACTAGCAACTCCTACGAGCAGTACTTC
TRBJ1-2 | TRBV4-2 | . | . | CASSQETGGAYGYTF | TGTGCCAGCAGCCAAGAAACAGGCGGCGCCTATGGCTACACCTTC
TRBJ2-5 | TRBV7-6 | . | few | CASSQQKTQYF | TGTGCCAGCAGCCAGCAGAAGACCCAGTACTTC
TRBJ2-3 | TRBV3-1 | . | . | CASSQAGSDTQYF | TGTGCCAGCAGCCAAGCAGGGTCAGATACGCAGTATTTT
TRBJ2-7 | TRBV12-3/TRBV12-4 | TRBD2 | . | CASRPLAGGGQYF | TGTGCCAGCAGACCCCTAGCGGGGGGGGGGCAGTACTTC
TRBJ2-7 | TRBV27 | . | . | CASSLSPYYEQYF | TGTGCCAGCAGTTTATCTCCCTACTACGAGCAGTACTTC
TRBJ1-2 | TRBV4-1 | . | few | CASSQDGMYGYTF | TGCGCCAGCAGCCAAGACGGGATGTATGGCTACACCTTC
TRBJ1-1 | TRBV12-3/TRBV12-4 | . | few | CASMASVNTEAFF | TGTGCCAGCATGGCAAGCGTGAACACTGAAGCTTTCTTT
TRBJ2-2 | TRBV15 | . | many | CATSREIGELFF | TGTGCCACCAGCAGAGAAATCGGGGAGCTGTTTTTT
TRBJ1-5 | TRBV28 | . | few | CASSFVREDSSNQPQHF | TGTGCCAGCAGTTTCGTCAGGGAGGATAGTAGCAATCAGCCCCAGCATTTT
TRBJ1-2 | TRBV5-4 | . | few | CASSLVSGGGYTF | TGTGCCAGCAGCTTGGTGTCCGGAGGGGGCTACACCTTC
TRBJ2-7 | TRBV6-6 | . | few | CASSYLRGGGEYAEQYF | TGTGCCAGCAGTTACCTCCGGGGTGGAGGGGAGTACGCCGAGCAGTACTTC
TRBJ2-1 | TRBV7-7 | TRBD2 | . | CASSLGLAGSGVNEQFF | TGTGCTAGCAGCTTGGGGCTAGCGGGATCGGGGGTCAATGAGCAGTTCTTC
TRBJ1-1 | TRBV7-2 | . | many | CASSPSAGHRGTEAFF | TGTGCCAGCAGCCCCTCGGCGGGACACCGTGGGACTGAAGCTTTCTTT
TRBJ2-2 | TRBV7-2 | TRBD2 | few | CASSLAGGPSTGELFF | TGTGCCAGCAGCTTAGCGGGAGGGCCGAGCACCGGGGAGCTGTTTTTT
TRBJ2-7 | TRBV10-3 | . | . | CAISEGGKRRYEQYF | TGTGCCATCAGTGAGGGAGGGAAGCGGCGCTACGAGCAGTACTTC
TRBJ1-2 | TRBV12-3/TRBV12-4 | . | few | CASSFQGNYGYTF | TGTGCCAGCAGTTTCCAGGGAAACTATGGCTACACCTTC
TRBJ1-5 | TRBV7-2 | . | many | CASSLGGGSNQPQHF | TGTGCCAGCAGCTTAGGGGGCGGAAGCAATCAGCCCCAGCATTTT
TRBJ1-1 | TRBV5-1 | . | . | CASSGRGGRDTEAFF | TGCGCCAGCAGCGGCAGGGGAGGAAGGGACACTGAAGCTTTCTTT
TRBJ2-2 | TRBV24-1 | . | . | CATSVLGTGELFF | TGTGCCACCAGTGTACTGGGTACCGGGGAGCTGTTTTTT
TRBJ2-3 | TRBV7-8 | . | few | CASSLGTRITDTQYF | TGTGCCAGCAGCTTAGGAACGCGGATCACAGATACGCAGTATTTT
TRBJ2-7 | TRBV5-5 | TRBD1 | . | CASSQAGTGSLYEQYF | TGTGCCAGCAGCCAGGCCGGGACAGGGTCTCTCTACGAGCAGTACTTC
TRBJ1-4 | TRBV10-3 | . | medium-sized | CAIGSRQNEKLFF | TGTGCCATCGGGTCTCGGCAAAATGAAAAACTGTTTTTT
TRBJ1-2 | TRBV25-1 | TRBD1 | few | CASSEYQGGSYGYTF | TGTGCCAGCAGTGAATATCAGGGGGGCTCATATGGCTACACCTTC
TRBJ2-3 | TRBV2 | . | few | CASSEDGLSTDTQYF | TGTGCCAGCAGTGAAGACGGGTTGAGCACAGATACGCAGTATTTT
TRBJ1-1 | TRBV28 | . | few | CASSPDRPEAFF | TGTGCCAGCAGTCCCGACAGACCTGAAGCTTTCTTT
TRBJ1-6 | TRBV4-2 | . | . | CASSQATARNNSSLHF | TGTGCCAGCAGCCAAGCGACAGCAAGGAATAATTCATCCCTCCACTTT